This T cell receptor beta chain appears in the sequencing data of a study of cytotoxic CD8 clonotypes in ibrutinib-treated CLL. In the study overall: Samples averaged roughly 280,000 productive templates and tens of thousands of productive rearrangements.

Study-wide results and caveats: Clonality was higher at baseline than in age-matched healthy donors and tracked circulating CD8+ T-cell counts. Whereas clonality rose at ibrutinib response, it declined toward baseline at progression.

Turning to this clone: Its matching antigen is unknown.

The ends were cut back, 8 bases at V and 3 bases at J, with 17 bases in the middle. Germline V gives CDR1 SGHAT, CDR2 FQNNGV. The CDR3 runs to 15 residues. Sequenced by immunoSEQ multiplex PCR; TCRdb stores in-frame clones only, minus some. The sample shows some 92,000 clones, around 77% of them seen only once. The J gene is TRBJ2-1, the V gene TRBV11-2; possible D gene TRBD2, 5 bases. Sequencing was performed on PBMCs, taken after 24 months of ibrutinib treatment. This sequence originates from a human donor with chronic lymphocytic leukemia. The CDR3 protein is CASSDPGSDYNEQFF. The CDR3 DNA sequence: TGTGCCAGCTCTGATCCGGGATCGGACTACAATGAGCAGTTCTTC.